Listed below are T cell receptor beta chains from one sample, sequenced in a study of blood T cell repertoires in COVID-19. Method: immunoSEQ multiplex PCR; TCRdb's copy keeps in-frame clones and lacks some. The table records roughly 41,000 clones, 90% of them present only once. The sample consisted of peripheral blood. The receptor set was obtained from a man aged 55 to 70 with active or convalescent COVID-19. The CDR3 runs from the conserved cysteine through the conserved F or W. A D gene is named only where the DNA matches it firmly. Some rows have no size entry. The others give once, few or many, or a class for an expanded clone.

J: TRBJ2-5
size: .
V: TRBV5-1
D: .
CDR3: CASSWAAKQETQYF
DNA: TGCGCCAGCAGCTGGGCAGCCAAGCAAGAGACCCAGTACTTC

J: TRBJ2-7
size: .
V: TRBV10-3
D: TRBD2
CDR3: CAISESGSSYEQYF
DNA: TGTGCCATCAGTGAAAGCGGGAGCTCCTACGAGCAGTACTTC

J: TRBJ1-2
size: .
V: TRBV4-1
D: .
CDR3: CASSQTIGLGGGYTF
DNA: TGCGCCAGCAGCCAAACGATAGGGTTGGGCGGGGGCTACACCTTC

J: TRBJ2-3
size: .
V: TRBV28
D: TRBD2
CDR3: CASTPGGLGTDTQYF
DNA: TGTGCCAGCACCCCGGGGGGTCTCGGCACAGATACGCAGTATTTT

J: TRBJ2-1
size: .
V: TRBV4-2
D: .
CDR3: CASSLTGSSSYNEQFF
DNA: TGTGCCAGCAGCCTCACAGGCTCGAGCTCCTACAATGAGCAGTTCTTC

J: TRBJ2-7
size: few
V: TRBV29-1
D: TRBD1
CDR3: CSVGDRGYEQYF
DNA: TGCAGCGTTGGGGACAGGGGCTACGAGCAGTACTTC

J: TRBJ2-1
size: .
V: TRBV4-1
D: TRBD2
CDR3: CASSQGTRFDGEQFF
DNA: TGCGCCAGCAGCCAAGGGACTAGGTTTGACGGTGAGCAGTTCTTC

J: TRBJ2-7
size: .
V: TRBV2
D: .
CDR3: CASSTTHRSPYEQYF
DNA: TGTGCCAGCAGCACCACTCACAGGTCTCCCTACGAGCAGTACTTC

J: TRBJ2-7
size: .
V: TRBV5-1
D: .
CDR3: CASSSPGREQYF
DNA: TGCGCCAGCAGCTCCCCAGGGCGCGAGCAGTACTTC

J: TRBJ1-1
size: .
V: TRBV5-6
D: .
CDR3: CASSPAAGFSSGAFF
DNA: TGTGCCAGCAGCCCGGCGGCAGGGTTCAGTTCAGGAGCTTTCTTT

J: TRBJ2-2
size: .
V: TRBV28
D: TRBD1
CDR3: CASSLWGTASGELFF
DNA: TGTGCCAGCAGTTTATGGGGGACAGCCTCCGGGGAGCTGTTTTTT

J: TRBJ2-7
size: .
V: TRBV6-5
D: .
CDR3: CAITRDKGNYEQYF
DNA: TGTGCCATCACTAGGGACAAGGGCAACTACGAGCAGTACTTC

J: TRBJ2-7
size: .
V: TRBV10-3
D: .
CDR3: CAISEWREQYF
DNA: TGTGCCATCAGTGAGTGGCGGGAGCAGTACTTC

J: TRBJ2-7
size: .
V: TRBV7-2
D: TRBD2
CDR3: CASSLTLAGGPMDEQYF
DNA: TGTGCCAGCAGCCTCACTTTAGCGGGAGGGCCTATGGACGAGCAGTACTTC

J: TRBJ2-2
size: .
V: TRBV6-5
D: .
CDR3: CASFSTGELFF
DNA: TGTGCCAGCTTCAGCACCGGGGAGCTGTTTTTT

J: TRBJ2-7
size: .
V: TRBV13
D: TRBD1
CDR3: CASSVGTGGYEQYF
DNA: TGTGCCAGCAGCGTTGGGACAGGGGGCTACGAGCAGTACTTC

J: TRBJ1-6
size: .
V: TRBV28
D: .
CDR3: CASRGPGQNSPLHF
DNA: TGTGCCAGCAGGGGGCCAGGACAAAATTCACCCCTCCACTTT

J: TRBJ2-2
size: .
V: TRBV6-9
D: .
CDR3: CALLSRVCTGELFF
DNA: TGTGCCCTCCTATCCAGGGTTTGCACCGGGGAGCTGTTTTTT

J: TRBJ2-3
size: few
V: TRBV7-3
D: TRBD2
CDR3: CASSSGLAGVVDTQYF
DNA: TGTGCCAGCAGCTCGGGACTAGCGGGAGTGGTGGATACGCAGTATTTT

J: TRBJ1-2
size: .
V: TRBV29-1
D: TRBD1
CDR3: CSVDKQGNYGYTF
DNA: TGCAGCGTGGATAAACAGGGGAACTATGGCTACACCTTC

J: TRBJ2-1
size: .
V: TRBV18
D: TRBD2
CDR3: CASSPRLTSGWMSYNEQFF
DNA: TGTGCCAGCTCACCACGTTTAACTAGCGGGTGGATGTCCTACAATGAGCAGTTCTTC

J: TRBJ2-2
size: .
V: TRBV30
D: TRBD1
CDR3: CAWRHGQDSGELFF
DNA: TGTGCCTGGAGGCATGGACAGGATTCCGGGGAGCTGTTTTTT

J: TRBJ1-5
size: .
V: TRBV19
D: .
CDR3: CASSWGELNQPQHF
DNA: TGTGCCAGTAGCTGGGGGGAGTTAAATCAGCCCCAGCATTTT

J: TRBJ2-3
size: medium-sized
V: TRBV28
D: TRBD1
CDR3: CASSFGQGFITDTQYF
DNA: TGTGCCAGCAGTTTTGGACAGGGGTTTATCACAGATACGCAGTATTTT

J: TRBJ2-3
size: .
V: TRBV10-3
D: .
CDR3: CAISESRERTDTQYF
DNA: TGTGCCATCAGTGAGTCGAGGGAGAGAACAGATACGCAGTATTTT

J: TRBJ2-1
size: .
V: TRBV14
D: TRBD2
CDR3: CASSQAGLAGVEQFF
DNA: TGTGCCAGCAGCCAAGCGGGACTAGCGGGTGTTGAGCAGTTCTTC

J: TRBJ2-1
size: once
V: TRBV15
D: TRBD1
CDR3: CATSGRTGGSANEQFF
DNA: TGTGCCACCAGCGGAAGGACAGGGGGTTCTGCCAATGAGCAGTTCTTC

J: TRBJ1-6
size: .
V: TRBV21-1
D: .
CDR3: CASSKRGGPNFYNSPLHF
DNA: TGTGCCAGCAGCAAACGGGGAGGGCCCAACTTCTATAATTCACCCCTCCACTTT

J: TRBJ1-1
size: .
V: TRBV6-5
D: .
CDR3: CASRRNTEAFF
DNA: TGTGCCAGCAGGCGTAACACTGAAGCTTTCTTT

J: TRBJ2-3
size: .
V: TRBV28
D: TRBD1
CDR3: CASSSDRYTDTQYF
DNA: TGTGCCAGCAGTTCGGACAGGTACACAGATACGCAGTATTTT

J: TRBJ2-5
size: .
V: TRBV5-5
D: TRBD2
CDR3: CASSLSSSGIGETQYF
DNA: TGTGCCAGCAGCTTGTCATCTAGCGGGATCGGAGAGACCCAGTACTTC

J: TRBJ2-3
size: .
V: TRBV7-9
D: .
CDR3: CASSSTRSTDTQYF
DNA: TGTGCCAGCAGCTCCACTAGGAGCACAGATACGCAGTATTTT

J: TRBJ2-1
size: .
V: TRBV4-1
D: .
CDR3: CASRSQFSYNEQFF
DNA: TGCGCCAGCAGGTCGCAGTTCTCCTACAATGAGCAGTTCTTC

J: TRBJ2-3
size: .
V: TRBV7-3
D: .
CDR3: CASSIRGSTDTQYF
DNA: TGTGCCAGCAGCATCAGGGGAAGCACAGATACGCAGTATTTT

J: TRBJ2-1
size: .
V: TRBV9
D: TRBD2
CDR3: CASTGRGGANEQFF
DNA: TGTGCCAGCACTGGGCGGGGAGGGGCCAATGAGCAGTTCTTC

J: TRBJ2-7
size: .
V: TRBV28
D: .
CDR3: CASTLGVAYEQYF
DNA: TGTGCCAGCACTCTAGGAGTCGCCTACGAGCAGTACTTC

J: TRBJ1-1
size: .
V: TRBV25-1
D: TRBD1
CDR3: CASSVTGGTEAFF
DNA: TGTGCCAGCAGTGTGACAGGGGGAACTGAAGCTTTCTTT

J: TRBJ2-7
size: .
V: TRBV9
D: TRBD2
CDR3: CASSVGLAEDSYEQYF
DNA: TGTGCCAGCAGCGTAGGACTAGCGGAAGACTCCTACGAGCAGTACTTC

J: TRBJ2-7
size: .
V: TRBV5-4
D: .
CDR3: CASSPDSSVHEQYF
DNA: TGTGCCAGCAGCCCGGATTCTAGCGTCCACGAGCAGTACTTC

J: TRBJ1-1
size: .
V: TRBV12-3/TRBV12-4
D: .
CDR3: CASSHNTEAFF
DNA: TGTGCCAGCAGTCATAACACTGAAGCTTTCTTT

J: TRBJ1-6
size: once
V: TRBV5-6
D: TRBD1
CDR3: CASSLEGGQQYNSPLHF
DNA: TGTGCCAGCAGCTTAGAGGGGGGACAGCAGTATAATTCACCCCTCCACTTT

J: TRBJ2-1
size: .
V: TRBV7-3
D: TRBD2
CDR3: CASSASGSYEQFF
DNA: TGTGCCAGCAGTGCTAGCGGGAGCTATGAGCAGTTCTTC

J: TRBJ2-2
size: .
V: TRBV6-5
D: .
CDR3: CASSRSDINTGELFF
DNA: TGTGCCAGCAGTCGTTCAGATATTAACACCGGGGAGCTGTTTTTT

J: TRBJ2-3
size: .
V: TRBV9
D: .
CDR3: CASSYGRAGPSDTQYF
DNA: TGTGCCAGCAGCTATGGAAGGGCGGGACCGTCAGATACGCAGTATTTT

J: TRBJ2-1
size: .
V: TRBV11-2
D: TRBD2
CDR3: CASSQGLAGSQWDRNEQFF
DNA: TGTGCCAGCAGCCAGGGACTAGCGGGATCCCAATGGGATCGCAATGAGCAGTTCTTC

J: TRBJ2-2
size: .
V: TRBV11-2
D: TRBD2
CDR3: CASSLGPSGKENTGELFF
DNA: TGTGCCAGCAGCTTAGGTCCCAGCGGGAAAGAGAACACCGGGGAGCTGTTTTTT

J: TRBJ2-2
size: .
V: TRBV7-9
D: TRBD1
CDR3: CASSHRGPTGELFF
DNA: TGTGCCAGCAGCCACAGGGGGCCAACCGGGGAGCTGTTTTTT

J: TRBJ1-1
size: .
V: TRBV6-2/TRBV6-3
D: .
CDR3: CASSYYGGGTEAFF
DNA: TGTGCCAGCAGTTACTACGGGGGTGGGACTGAAGCTTTCTTT

J: TRBJ2-1
size: .
V: TRBV5-5
D: TRBD2
CDR3: CASSLRISGIWQFF
DNA: TGTGCCAGCAGCTTGAGGATTAGCGGGATTTGGCAGTTCTTC

J: TRBJ2-1
size: .
V: TRBV12-5
D: TRBD2
CDR3: CASGGTSNEQFF
DNA: TGTGCTAGTGGTGGGACTAGCAATGAGCAGTTCTTC